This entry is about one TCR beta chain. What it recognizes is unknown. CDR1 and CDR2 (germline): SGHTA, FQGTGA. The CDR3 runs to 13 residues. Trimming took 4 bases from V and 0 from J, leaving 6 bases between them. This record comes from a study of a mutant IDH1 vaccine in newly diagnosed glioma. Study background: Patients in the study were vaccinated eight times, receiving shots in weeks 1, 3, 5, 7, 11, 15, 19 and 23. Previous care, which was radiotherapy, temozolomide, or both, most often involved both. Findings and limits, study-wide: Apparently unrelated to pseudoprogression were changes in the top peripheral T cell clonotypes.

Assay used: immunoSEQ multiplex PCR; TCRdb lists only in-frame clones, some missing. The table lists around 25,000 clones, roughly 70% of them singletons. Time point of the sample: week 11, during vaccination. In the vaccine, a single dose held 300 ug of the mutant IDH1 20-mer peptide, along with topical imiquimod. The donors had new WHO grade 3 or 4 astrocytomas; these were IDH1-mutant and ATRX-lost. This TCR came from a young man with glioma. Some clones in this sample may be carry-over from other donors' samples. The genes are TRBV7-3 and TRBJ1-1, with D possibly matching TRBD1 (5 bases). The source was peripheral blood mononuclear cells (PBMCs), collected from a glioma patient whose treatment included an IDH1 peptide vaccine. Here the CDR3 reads CASSSTVNTEAFF. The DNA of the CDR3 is TGTGCCAGCAGCTCGACAGTGAACACTGAAGCTTTCTTT.